These 8 T cell receptor beta chains were sequenced from one sample in a study of T cells in women clearing cervical HPV infection. The protocol was immunoSEQ multiplex PCR, while the TCRdb copy is restricted to in-frame clones and leaves out a portion. The sample has about 48,000 clones; the top ten hold around 1.6%. The sequenced sample was blood buffy coat. The origin of the receptors is a woman between 18 and 70 years old with a cervical HPV16 infection that either progressed to CIN3+ or cleared (not recorded which).

A note on this clone: The CDR3 end lies 3 residues beyond the end of the read and is filled in from the germline J gene. This chain joins TRBV7-2 and TRBJ2-3; tentatively, D is TRBD2 (5 bases). The length of the CDR3 is 15 residues. Per the germline V gene, CDR1 is SGHTA and CDR2 is FQGNSA. V lost 5 bases and J 1 base, leaving 13 bases between the germline ends. CDR3 DNA, as far as it was read: TGTGCCAGCAGCAGAAACGGACTCGGCACAGATACG. Translated, it gives CASSRNGLGTDT. The whole CDR3 protein is CASSRNGLGTDTQYF. The whole variable domain, remainder taken from reference TRBV7-2 and TRBJ2-3, is GAGVSQSPSNKVTEKGKDVELRCDPISGHTALYWYRQSLGQGLEFLIYFQGNSAPDKSGLPSDRFSAERTGGSVSTLTIQRTQQEDSAVYLCASSRNGLGTDTQYFGPGTRLTVL.

As to this clone: The read finishes 3 residues shy of the CDR3 end, and the germline J gene is used to complete it. The chain carries TRBV7-9 and TRBJ1-1; TRBD1 matches 7 bases. Trimming at V came to 6 bases and at J to 2 bases, leaving 9 bases not matched to a gene. The CDR3 loop spans 15 amino acids. The germline CDR1 and CDR2 sequences are SEHNR and FQNEAQ (reference sequence). The sequenced CDR3 bases are TGTGCCAGCAGATCAATTGGGACAGCTAACACTGAA. Translating it yields CASRSIGTANTE. The whole CDR3 sequence is CASRSIGTANTEAFF.

Of note for this clone: The CDR3 end is not reached by the read, which stops 3 residues before it; the germline J gene fills it in. The V and J genes are TRBV5-1 and TRBJ1-2; D is perhaps TRBD1 (6 bases). The CDR3 has 13 amino acids. V lost 0 bases and J lost 4, with 7 bases in between. CDR1 and CDR2 from the germline V gene are SGHRS and YFSETQ. The CDR3 loop is CASSLADSYGYTF. CDR3 DNA (partial): TGCGCCAGCAGCTTGGCGGACAGCTATGGC.

About this clone: From the germline J gene comes the end of the CDR3, since the read stops 3 residues before it. The chain joins TRBV2 to TRBJ1-1, with D unresolved. This CDR3 is 15 amino acids long. CDR1 and CDR2 (germline): SNHLY, FYNNEI. Trimming stripped 2 bases from V and 4 bases from J, with 14 bases between. The CDR3 loop is CASSELSHGLTEAFF. The DNA read from the CDR3 is TGTGCCAGCAGTGAACTGTCACACGGACTCACTGAA.

Partial CDR3 DNA: TGTGCCAGTAGTTGGCAGGGAACCTACGAG. This gives the protein CASSWQGTYE. The complete CDR3 reads CASSWQGTYEQYF. The chain joins TRBV19 to TRBJ2-7; TRBD1 is a possible D gene (5 bases). Read coverage stops 3 residues before the CDR3 terminus; the germline J gene supplies the remainder. CDR1 and CDR2 from the germline V gene are LNHDA and SQIVND (reference sequence). The V end lost 5 bases, the J end lost 2 bases, and 10 bases lay between the germline ends. The length of the CDR3 is 13 residues.

Concerning this clone itself: The read halts 3 residues ahead of the CDR3 end, with the missing end drawn from the germline J gene. The chain has TRBV10-2 and TRBJ2-4; TRBD2 agrees at 11 bases. This CDR3 spans 16 amino acids. CDR1 is WSHSY, CDR2 SAAADI, per germline. V dropped 6 bases and J dropped 6; count of bases not matched to a gene: 10. The DNA read from the CDR3 is TGCGCCAGCAGCCCAATAGCGGGGGGGCCTGTAAACATT. It encodes CASSPIAGGPVNI. The entire CDR3 reads CASSPIAGGPVNIQYF.

For this clone: The CDR3 end is not reached by the read, which stops 3 residues before it; the germline J gene fills it in. The chain is built from TRBV14 and TRBJ2-5; 11 bases are shared with TRBD2. V trimming: 1 base; J trimming: 4 bases; junction bases outside the gene matches: 8. This CDR3 is built from 17 residues. In germline, CDR1 is SGHDN, CDR2 FVKESK. CDR3 DNA, as far as it was read: TGTGCCAGCAGCCAAGTGCTAGCGGGAGGAGGGCGAGAGACC. Its protein product is CASSQVLAGGGRET. The full CDR3 is CASSQVLAGGGRETQYF.

Of note for this clone: The read stops 3 residues short of the end of the CDR3; the missing end is completed from the germline J gene. This rearrangement joins TRBV19 to TRBJ2-1, with 7 bases aligning to TRBD2. The CDR3 totals 15 residues. J lost 0 bases, V lost 4 bases, and 3 bases had no gene match. In germline, CDR1 is LNHDA, CDR2 SQIVND (reference sequence). The CDR3 loop is CASSNGGSSYNEQFF. The sequenced part of the CDR3 DNA is TGTGCCAGTAGTAACGGCGGGAGCTCCTACAATGAG. Full variable domain (outside the CDR3, taken from reference TRBV19 and TRBJ2-1): DGGITQSPKYLFRKEGQNVTLSCEQNLNHDAMYWYRQDPGQGLRLIYYSQIVNDFQKGDIAEGYSVSREKKESFPLTVTSAQKNPTAFYLCASSNGGSSYNEQFFGPGTRLTVL.